These T cell receptor beta chains were read from a single sample in a study of OX40 agonist ivuxolimab in advanced cancers. Measured with immunoSEQ multiplex PCR; TCRdb has only the in-frame clones, and not every one. This repertoire shows roughly 57,000 clones, about 85% found once; its top ten account for roughly 17%. Sequencing used CD4+ or CD8+ T cells sorted from blood, obtained in a trial of the OX40 agonist ivuxolimab. The receptors come from an adult with an advanced solid tumor such as melanoma, head and neck, liver or kidney cancer. Both conserved end residues are part of each CDR3. D genes are given only for firm matches. Some rows mark clone size as missing; the rest say once, few, many or name a class of expanded clone.

.,.,TRBJ2-7,TRBV28,CASSFFRVVYEQYF,TGTGCCAGCAGTTTCTTTCGGGTTGTGTACGAGCAGTACTTC
TRBD2,.,TRBJ2-7,TRBV10-3,CAISEAGAPYEQYF,TGTGCCATCAGTGAGGCGGGAGCGCCCTACGAGCAGTACTTC
.,.,TRBJ1-4,TRBV4-1,CASSQSPLRGVTNEKLFF,TGCGCCAGCAGCCAAAGTCCCCTGCGGGGCGTAACTAATGAAAAACTGTTTTTT
TRBD2,.,TRBJ2-1,TRBV9,CASSDPVLADNEQFF,TGTGCCAGCAGCGACCCCGTACTAGCGGACAATGAGCAGTTCTTC
TRBD1,.,TRBJ1-5,TRBV27,CASSPWVPRTLRQGAFGSNQPQHF,TGTGCCAGCAGTCCGTGGGTCCCACGGACCCTGCGACAGGGGGCGTTTGGTAGCAATCAGCCCCAGCATTTT
.,.,TRBJ1-5,TRBV4-1,CASSQALSNSNQPQHF,TGCGCCAGCAGCCAAGCCCTCTCTAATAGCAATCAGCCCCAGCATTTT
.,.,TRBJ2-3,TRBV5-1,CASSDPSGVGTDTQYF,TGCGCCAGCAGCGACCCCTCGGGGGTAGGAACAGATACGCAGTATTTT
TRBD2,.,TRBJ2-5,TRBV6-6,CASSYLGPGGETQYF,TGTGCCAGCAGTTATTTAGGGCCGGGAGGGGAGACCCAGTACTTC
TRBD2,.,TRBJ2-3,TRBV5-4,CASRTGLEDTQYF,TGTGCCAGCAGGACGGGACTAGAGGATACGCAGTATTTT
TRBD1,.,TRBJ2-1,TRBV11-2,CASSLDRDREQFF,TGTGCCAGCAGCTTAGATCGGGACAGGGAGCAGTTCTTC
TRBD1,.,TRBJ1-2,TRBV18,CASSPSRQGERYGYTF,TGTGCCAGCTCACCGAGTAGACAGGGGGAACGCTATGGCTACACCTTC
TRBD2,once,TRBJ2-1,TRBV19,CASRIAGGRYNEQFF,TGTGCCAGTAGAATAGCGGGAGGACGTTACAATGAGCAGTTCTTC
.,.,TRBJ1-1,TRBV18,CASSPPAGRTEAFF,TGTGCCAGCTCACCACCGGCAGGGAGAACTGAAGCTTTCTTT
.,.,TRBJ1-2,TRBV6-6,CASGEQGYGYTF,TGTGCCAGCGGCGAACAGGGCTATGGCTACACCTTC
.,.,TRBJ2-3,TRBV7-6,CASRADDSASDTQYF,TGTGCCAGCAGAGCCGACGACAGCGCTTCAGATACGCAGTATTTT
.,once,TRBJ1-6,TRBV9,CASSVVSGGGNSPLHF,TGTGCCAGCAGCGTAGTATCGGGGGGCGGTAATTCACCCCTCCACTTT
TRBD1,.,TRBJ1-5,TRBV11-2,CASSNQGGNQPQHF,TGTGCCAGCAGCAATCAGGGGGGAAATCAGCCCCAGCATTTT
.,few,TRBJ2-3,TRBV4-1,CASSPPSDTQYF,TGCGCCAGCAGCCCCCCCTCGGATACGCAGTATTTT
TRBD1,.,TRBJ2-3,TRBV28,CASSPRQGSARTDTQYF,TGTGCCAGCAGTCCTCGACAGGGATCAGCCCGCACAGATACGCAGTATTTT
TRBD2,once,TRBJ2-1,TRBV18,CASSPRTSGSGEQFF,TGTGCCAGCTCACCGAGGACTAGCGGGAGCGGTGAGCAGTTCTTC
.,.,TRBJ2-1,TRBV7-3,CASSLGLGSYNEQFF,TGTGCCAGCAGCTTAGGGCTAGGGTCCTACAATGAGCAGTTCTTC
TRBD1,.,TRBJ2-2,TRBV6-4,CASSDGTGGSGELFF,TGTGCCAGCAGTGACGGGACAGGGGGAAGCGGGGAGCTGTTTTTT
TRBD1,.,TRBJ2-3,TRBV6-4,CASSTQTGITDTQYF,TGTGCCAGCAGTACGCAGACAGGGATCACAGATACGCAGTATTTT
.,few,TRBJ2-1,TRBV14,CASSHRGINEQFF,TGTGCCAGCAGCCATAGAGGGATCAATGAGCAGTTCTTC
.,.,TRBJ2-7,TRBV28,CASTTGSYEQYF,TGTGCCAGCACGACGGGCTCCTACGAGCAGTACTTC
.,.,TRBJ2-4,TRBV11-2,CASSRGLDQNIQYF,TGTGCCAGCAGCCGAGGGTTAGATCAAAACATTCAGTACTTC
.,.,TRBJ1-1,TRBV5-1,CASSLDTEAFF,TGCGCCAGCAGCTTGGACACTGAAGCTTTCTTT
.,once,TRBJ2-7,TRBV11-2,CASSLESGRTYEQYF,TGTGCCAGCAGCTTAGAAAGTGGGAGGACCTACGAGCAGTACTTC
.,.,TRBJ1-5,TRBV10-2,CASSPRMEQPQHF,TGCGCCAGCAGCCCCCGGATGGAGCAGCCCCAGCATTTT
TRBD1,.,TRBJ1-1,TRBV7-8,CASSNPPNRGTEAFF,TGTGCCAGCAGCAACCCGCCTAACAGGGGCACTGAAGCTTTCTTT
TRBD2,once,TRBJ2-1,TRBV4-2,CASSLAGVYNEQFF,TGTGCCAGCAGCTTAGCGGGAGTGTATAATGAGCAGTTCTTC
.,.,TRBJ2-3,TRBV27,CASSFYRGTDTQYF,TGTGCCAGCAGTTTCTACAGGGGCACAGATACGCAGTATTTT
TRBD1,.,TRBJ2-7,TRBV5-1,CASSAGTGGFNEQYF,TGCGCCAGCAGCGCCGGGACAGGGGGCTTCAACGAGCAGTACTTC
TRBD1,.,TRBJ1-3,TRBV2,CASSEHDRGSGNTIYF,TGTGCCAGCAGTGAGCACGACAGGGGCTCTGGAAACACCATATATTTT
TRBD2,.,TRBJ2-5,TRBV18,CASSPRLAEQETQYF,TGTGCCAGCTCACCACGACTAGCGGAGCAAGAGACCCAGTACTTC
TRBD1,.,TRBJ1-1,TRBV2,CASSEDRGVPLWAFF,TGTGCCAGCAGTGAAGACAGGGGCGTCCCGCTGTGGGCTTTCTTT
.,.,TRBJ2-1,TRBV7-8,CASSSYSAKQFF,TGTGCCAGCAGCTCTTACTCCGCCAAGCAGTTCTTC
.,.,TRBJ1-1,TRBV2,CASSDLEAGNTEAFF,TGTGCCAGCAGTGATCTAGAGGCAGGGAACACTGAAGCTTTCTTT
TRBD1,.,TRBJ2-7,TRBV7-7,CASSTGTGGIYEQYF,TGTGCTAGCAGCACCGGGACAGGGGGGATTTACGAGCAGTACTTC
TRBD1,.,TRBJ2-2,TRBV19,CASTPTPGGRGQLFF,TGTGCCAGTACCCCGACCCCCGGCGGCAGGGGGCAGCTGTTTTTT
TRBD1,once,TRBJ1-3,TRBV7-8,CASSLTGAGNTIYF,TGTGCCAGCAGCTTAACAGGGGCTGGAAACACCATATATTTT
.,.,TRBJ1-1,TRBV6-5,CASSFPDTWNTEAFF,TGTGCCAGCAGTTTCCCAGACACCTGGAACACTGAAGCTTTCTTT
TRBD1,.,TRBJ1-4,TRBV18,CASSPNLGTATERFLFF,TGTGCCAGCTCACCAAACCTCGGGACAGCCACCGAGAGGTTCCTGTTTTTT
TRBD1,.,TRBJ1-4,TRBV30,CAWSVPQGAEKLFF,TGTGCCTGGAGTGTACCACAGGGGGCTGAAAAACTGTTTTTT
TRBD1,.,TRBJ2-7,TRBV30,CAWSAGTAIF,TGTGCCTGGAGCGCCGGGACAGCTATCTTC
.,.,TRBJ2-1,TRBV18,CASSLYVGDSSLGEQFF,TGTGCCAGCTCACTATACGTAGGAGACAGTAGTCTAGGTGAGCAGTTCTTC
TRBD1,.,TRBJ2-7,TRBV28,CASSLRQGAHEQYF,TGTGCCAGCAGTTTACGGCAGGGGGCTCACGAGCAGTACTTC
TRBD2,.,TRBJ2-1,TRBV5-1,CASMHTSHRTSGRGDEQFF,TGCGCCAGCATGCACACATCTCATCGGACTAGCGGGAGGGGGGATGAGCAGTTCTTC
.,.,TRBJ2-7,TRBV6-5,CASSYGPSSYEQYF,TGTGCCAGCAGTTACGGCCCATCCTCCTACGAGCAGTACTTC
.,.,TRBJ1-1,TRBV28,CASSLEARITEAFF,TGTGCCAGCAGTTTGGAGGCCAGGATCACTGAAGCTTTCTTT
.,.,TRBJ2-3,TRBV19,CASGAMAGFTDTQYF,TGTGCCAGTGGGGCTATGGCGGGATTCACAGATACGCAGTATTTT
TRBD2,.,TRBJ2-1,TRBV30,CAWSGAGGPGRQFF,TGTGCCTGGAGCGGAGCGGGAGGGCCTGGGCGGCAGTTCTTC
.,medium-sized,TRBJ1-5,TRBV6-6,CASTKGWGNQPQHF,TGTGCCAGCACCAAGGGGTGGGGCAATCAGCCCCAGCATTTT
.,.,TRBJ2-4,TRBV2,CASSEDGGAKNIQYF,TGTGCCAGCAGTGAAGATGGGGGAGCCAAAAACATTCAGTACTTC
TRBD2,.,TRBJ2-3,TRBV7-3,CASSLTPSGRGSDTQYF,TGTGCCAGCAGCTTAACGCCCAGCGGGAGGGGATCAGATACGCAGTATTTT